Listed below are T cell receptor beta chains from one sample, sequenced in a study of blood T cells in healthy people across ages. TCRdb reprocessed the 5' RACE reads via MiXCR and lists one record per CDR3 protein. Altogether about 780,000 distinct CDR3 sequences are present, 35% to 50% being singletons, with the ten largest covering roughly 20%. Specimen: blood. Receptor source: an elderly man in good health. Each CDR3 is given with its conserved first and last residue. D genes are given only for firm matches. Part of the rows lack a size; the others show once, few, many or a class for expanded clones.

clone_size: once; d_call: NA; j_call: TRBJ1-5; v_call: TRBV27; cdr3_length: 14; cdr3_aa: CASSRYSSNQPQHF; cdr3_nt: TGTGCCAGCAGTCGGTATTCTAGCAATCAGCCCCAGCATTTT
clone_size: many; d_call: TRBD2; j_call: TRBJ2-3; v_call: TRBV20-1; cdr3_length: 17; cdr3_aa: CSARDITSGRETDTQYF; cdr3_nt: TGCAGTGCTAGAGATATTACTAGCGGGAGGGAAACAGATACGCAGTATTTT
clone_size: NA; d_call: NA; j_call: TRBJ2-1; v_call: TRBV6-6; cdr3_length: 12; cdr3_aa: CASISSYNEQFF; cdr3_nt: TGTGCCAGCATAAGCTCCTACAATGAGCAGTTCTTC
clone_size: NA; d_call: NA; j_call: TRBJ2-7; v_call: TRBV7-2; cdr3_length: 14; cdr3_aa: CASSLVDGTYEQYF; cdr3_nt: TGTGCCAGCAGCTTGGTTGACGGGACCTACGAGCAGTACTTC
clone_size: few; d_call: TRBD2; j_call: TRBJ2-3; v_call: TRBV13; cdr3_length: 14; cdr3_aa: CASTRGRAPGTQYF; cdr3_nt: TGTGCCAGCACCCGCGGGAGAGCTCCGGGTACGCAGTATTTT
clone_size: NA; d_call: NA; j_call: TRBJ2-3; v_call: TRBV7-9; cdr3_length: 17; cdr3_aa: CASSLGVVGSSPDTQYF; cdr3_nt: TGTGCCAGCAGCTTAGGCGTGGTCGGCTCCTCCCCGGATACGCAGTATTTT
clone_size: NA; d_call: NA; j_call: TRBJ1-5; v_call: TRBV6-6; cdr3_length: 14; cdr3_aa: CASTFPHSNQPQHF; cdr3_nt: TGTGCCAGCACCTTCCCACATAGCAATCAGCCCCAGCATTTT
clone_size: NA; d_call: NA; j_call: TRBJ2-3; v_call: TRBV2; cdr3_length: 14; cdr3_aa: CASSGEGATDTQYF; cdr3_nt: TGTGCCAGCAGCGGGGAGGGGGCCACAGATACGCAGTATTTT
clone_size: NA; d_call: NA; j_call: TRBJ2-3; v_call: TRBV3-1; cdr3_length: 16; cdr3_aa: CASSQVNALSTDTQYF; cdr3_nt: TGTGCCAGCAGCCAAGTAAACGCACTAAGCACAGATACGCAGTATTTT
clone_size: NA; d_call: NA; j_call: TRBJ2-3; v_call: TRBV7-2; cdr3_length: 12; cdr3_aa: CASSTSGDTQYF; cdr3_nt: TGTGCCAGCAGCACGAGTGGAGACACGCAGTATTTT
clone_size: NA; d_call: TRBD1; j_call: TRBJ2-7; v_call: TRBV6-1; cdr3_length: 14; cdr3_aa: CASSEQGILYEQYF; cdr3_nt: TGTGCCAGCAGCGAACAGGGGATCCTCTACGAGCAGTACTTC
clone_size: few; d_call: NA; j_call: TRBJ2-5; v_call: TRBV20-1; cdr3_length: 13; cdr3_aa: CSAEAGTQETQYF; cdr3_nt: TGCAGTGCTGAAGCAGGGACCCAAGAGACCCAGTACTTC
clone_size: NA; d_call: TRBD1; j_call: TRBJ2-4; v_call: TRBV24-1; cdr3_length: 14; cdr3_aa: CATLNGTGENIQYF; cdr3_nt: TGTGCCACCTTGAACGGGACAGGGGAAAACATTCAGTACTTC
clone_size: few; d_call: NA; j_call: TRBJ1-2; v_call: TRBV27; cdr3_length: 14; cdr3_aa: CASSYSGNNYGYTF; cdr3_nt: TGTGCCAGCAGTTATTCAGGGAATAACTATGGCTACACCTTC
clone_size: NA; d_call: NA; j_call: TRBJ2-7; v_call: TRBV27; cdr3_length: 16; cdr3_aa: CASSRTLARVTYEQYF; cdr3_nt: TGTGCCAGCAGTCGGACCCTAGCGAGAGTTACCTACGAGCAGTACTTC
clone_size: few; d_call: NA; j_call: TRBJ2-1; v_call: TRBV6-1; cdr3_length: 16; cdr3_aa: CASSSAWAPLYNEQFF; cdr3_nt: TGTGCCAGCAGCTCTGCGTGGGCTCCCCTTTACAATGAGCAGTTCTTC
clone_size: few; d_call: NA; j_call: TRBJ2-3; v_call: TRBV7-2; cdr3_length: 16; cdr3_aa: CASSLGTGVRTDTQYF; cdr3_nt: TGTGCCAGCAGCTTAGGGACGGGAGTCCGCACAGATACGCAGTATTTT
clone_size: once; d_call: NA; j_call: TRBJ2-1; v_call: TRBV5-1; cdr3_length: 14; cdr3_aa: CASSPGNRDNEQFF; cdr3_nt: TGCGCCAGCAGCCCGGGTAACAGAGACAATGAGCAGTTCTTC
clone_size: NA; d_call: TRBD2; j_call: TRBJ2-7; v_call: TRBV7-9; cdr3_length: 19; cdr3_aa: CASSRRRGTSGVSSYEQYF; cdr3_nt: TGTGCCAGCAGCCGTAGACGTGGGACTAGCGGGGTGAGCTCCTACGAGCAGTACTTC
clone_size: NA; d_call: TRBD1; j_call: TRBJ1-2; v_call: TRBV27; cdr3_length: 16; cdr3_aa: CASREWGGTGWFGYTF; cdr3_nt: TGTGCCAGCAGGGAATGGGGCGGGACAGGGTGGTTCGGCTACACCTTC
clone_size: NA; d_call: TRBD1; j_call: TRBJ1-1; v_call: TRBV28; cdr3_length: 16; cdr3_aa: CASSRDRGDLNTEAFF; cdr3_nt: TGTGCCAGCAGTCGAGACAGGGGGGACTTGAACACTGAAGCTTTCTTT
clone_size: NA; d_call: TRBD1; j_call: TRBJ2-7; v_call: TRBV10-3; cdr3_length: 12; cdr3_aa: CAATGRTYEQYF; cdr3_nt: TGTGCCGCGACAGGGCGTACCTACGAGCAGTACTTC
clone_size: NA; d_call: TRBD2; j_call: TRBJ2-3; v_call: TRBV13; cdr3_length: 16; cdr3_aa: CASSTMAGGGTDTQYF; cdr3_nt: TGTGCCAGCAGCACGATGGCGGGAGGTGGCACAGATACGCAGTATTTT
clone_size: NA; d_call: TRBD1; j_call: TRBJ1-6; v_call: TRBV6-1; cdr3_length: 15; cdr3_aa: CASSSPGQGGSPLHF; cdr3_nt: TGTGCCAGCAGTTCCCCCGGACAGGGAGGTTCACCCCTCCACTTT
clone_size: few; d_call: NA; j_call: TRBJ2-2; v_call: TRBV5-1; cdr3_length: 14; cdr3_aa: CASSPSPQTGELFF; cdr3_nt: TGCGCCAGCAGCCCCTCCCCCCAGACCGGGGAGCTGTTTTTT
clone_size: NA; d_call: NA; j_call: TRBJ2-5; v_call: TRBV6-2/TRBV6-3; cdr3_length: 15; cdr3_aa: CASSYLAQSQETQYF; cdr3_nt: TGTGCCAGCAGTTATTTGGCCCAGTCCCAAGAGACCCAGTACTTC
clone_size: few; d_call: NA; j_call: TRBJ2-5; v_call: TRBV5-1; cdr3_length: 14; cdr3_aa: CASSHWDTQETQYF; cdr3_nt: TGCGCCAGCAGCCACTGGGACACCCAAGAGACCCAGTACTTC
clone_size: NA; d_call: TRBD1; j_call: TRBJ1-5; v_call: TRBV7-2; cdr3_length: 15; cdr3_aa: CASREGRGVNQPQHF; cdr3_nt: TGTGCCAGCAGGGAGGGCAGGGGGGTTAATCAGCCCCAGCATTTT
clone_size: few; d_call: NA; j_call: TRBJ2-1; v_call: TRBV5-8; cdr3_length: 13; cdr3_aa: CASSLTVNNEQFF; cdr3_nt: TGTGCCAGCAGCCTAACAGTCAACAATGAGCAGTTCTTC
clone_size: NA; d_call: NA; j_call: TRBJ1-2; v_call: TRBV7-3; cdr3_length: 14; cdr3_aa: CASSLNRADYGYTF; cdr3_nt: TGTGCCAGCAGCTTAAACAGGGCGGACTATGGCTACACCTTC
clone_size: NA; d_call: NA; j_call: TRBJ2-3; v_call: TRBV11-2; cdr3_length: 14; cdr3_aa: CASSLRAASDTQYF; cdr3_nt: TGTGCCAGCAGTCTACGGGCAGCCTCAGATACGCAGTATTTT
clone_size: NA; d_call: TRBD2; j_call: TRBJ2-1; v_call: TRBV29-1; cdr3_length: 15; cdr3_aa: CSVPGIGGGQSEQFF; cdr3_nt: TGCAGCGTTCCCGGAATCGGGGGGGGCCAGAGTGAGCAGTTCTTC
clone_size: NA; d_call: NA; j_call: TRBJ2-7; v_call: TRBV6-8; cdr3_length: 11; cdr3_aa: CASNSPYEQYF; cdr3_nt: TGTGCCAGCAACAGTCCCTACGAGCAGTACTTC
clone_size: few; d_call: NA; j_call: TRBJ2-7; v_call: TRBV27; cdr3_length: 13; cdr3_aa: CASTTGSTYEQYF; cdr3_nt: TGTGCCAGCACCACAGGGTCGACCTACGAGCAGTACTTC
clone_size: NA; d_call: TRBD2; j_call: TRBJ2-1; v_call: TRBV11-2; cdr3_length: 17; cdr3_aa: CASSYTRLAGDNNEQFF; cdr3_nt: TGTGCCAGCAGCTACACAAGACTAGCGGGAGATAATAATGAGCAGTTCTTC
clone_size: NA; d_call: NA; j_call: TRBJ2-7; v_call: TRBV5-1; cdr3_length: 16; cdr3_aa: CASSPGICGAAYEQYF; cdr3_nt: TGCGCCAGCAGCCCAGGGATCTGCGGGGCCGCCTACGAGCAGTACTTC
clone_size: few; d_call: NA; j_call: TRBJ1-6; v_call: TRBV20-1; cdr3_length: 14; cdr3_aa: CSAGERSGNSPLHF; cdr3_nt: TGCAGTGCTGGCGAGCGGAGCGGAAATTCACCCCTCCACTTT
clone_size: few; d_call: TRBD1; j_call: TRBJ2-7; v_call: TRBV11-3; cdr3_length: 17; cdr3_aa: CASLRDREQSSYNEQYF; cdr3_nt: TGTGCCAGCCTCCGGGACAGGGAACAGAGCTCCTACAATGAGCAGTACTTC
clone_size: once; d_call: NA; j_call: TRBJ2-3; v_call: TRBV7-9; cdr3_length: 14; cdr3_aa: CTSSFLGGTDTQYF; cdr3_nt: TGTACCAGCAGTTTTCTTGGAGGGACAGATACGCAGTATTTT
clone_size: NA; d_call: TRBD1; j_call: TRBJ1-1; v_call: TRBV10-2; cdr3_length: 17; cdr3_aa: CASTSTFPGQGNTEAFF; cdr3_nt: TGCGCCAGCACCTCTACATTTCCGGGACAGGGGAACACTGAAGCTTTCTTT
clone_size: NA; d_call: NA; j_call: TRBJ2-5; v_call: TRBV5-1; cdr3_length: 14; cdr3_aa: CASSSSGTQGTQYF; cdr3_nt: TGCGCCAGCAGCTCTTCCGGGACCCAAGGGACCCAGTACTTC
clone_size: NA; d_call: NA; j_call: TRBJ1-2; v_call: TRBV3-1; cdr3_length: 15; cdr3_aa: CASSQDGARGYGYTF; cdr3_nt: TGTGCCAGCAGCCAAGATGGGGCCAGGGGCTATGGCTACACCTTC
clone_size: NA; d_call: NA; j_call: TRBJ2-5; v_call: TRBV11-3; cdr3_length: 16; cdr3_aa: CASSLFSGEYQETQYF; cdr3_nt: TGTGCCAGCAGCTTATTTAGCGGAGAATACCAAGAGACCCAGTACTTC
clone_size: NA; d_call: NA; j_call: TRBJ1-4; v_call: TRBV3-1; cdr3_length: 14; cdr3_aa: CASSPLGLNEKLFF; cdr3_nt: TGTGCCAGCAGCCCCTTGGGGTTGAATGAAAAACTGTTTTTT
clone_size: many; d_call: NA; j_call: TRBJ2-3; v_call: TRBV2; cdr3_length: 10; cdr3_aa: CASRETTQYF; cdr3_nt: TGTGCCAGCAGGGAGACTACGCAGTATTTT